This entry lists 29 T cell receptor beta chains sequenced from one sample in a study of PD-L1 blockade in urothelial cancer. Repertoires were generated with immunoSEQ multiplex PCR, while TCRdb's copy carries only in-frame clones and drops some. The sample has around 120,000 clones, about 85% seen once. The material sequenced was PBMCs, taken around atezolizumab (anti-PD-L1) treatment. The receptors derive from a man aged 50-59 years with urothelial cancer.

The chain combines TRBV19 with TRBJ2-3; 7 bases are shared with TRBD1. After removal of 5 bases from V and 6 bases from J, the junction contained 5 bases not matched to a gene. CDR1 and CDR2 (germline): LNHDA, SQIVND (reference sequence). CDR3 length equals 13 residues. The CDR3 bases are TGTGCCAGTAGTGATACAGGGGTCGATACGCAGTATTTT. Translation: CASSDTGVDTQYF.

This chain uses TRBV5-1 with TRBJ1-4, with D possibly being TRBD1 (5 bases). V was pared by 3 bases and J by 4 bases, with 25 bases between. Germline V lookup: CDR1 SGHRS, CDR2 YFSETQ. This CDR3 has 19 amino acids. The DNA for the CDR3 is TGCGCCAGCAGCTCCTCCAAAGACAGCTCCCAGTTCGTTAATGAAAAACTGTTTTTT. The encoded protein is CASSSSKDSSQFVNEKLFF.

The J gene is TRBJ1-4, the V gene TRBV5-8; D unresolved. From germline, CDR1 is SGHTS and CDR2 YDEGEE. V lost 4 bases and J lost 4, with 17 bases in between. The CDR3 consists of 16 residues. CDR3 loop: CASSKGSRRDNEKLFF. Written as DNA, the CDR3 is TGTGCCAGCAGCAAGGGATCAAGACGGGATAATGAAAAACTGTTTTTT.

This clone appeared once. This same CDR3 is encoded by further DNA sequences in the sample. The J gene is TRBJ2-5, the V gene TRBV5-1; 10 bases map to TRBD2. This CDR3 region has 13 residues. Germline-derived CDR1 and CDR2 are SGHRS and YFSETQ. V dropped 4 bases and J dropped 4; count of bases not matched to a gene: 1. Here the CDR3 DNA reads TGCGCCAGCAGCCCTAGCGGGGGAGAGACCCAGTACTTC. This translates into CASSPSGGETQYF.

The chain joins TRBV28 to TRBJ2-3, with D unclear. CDR3 size: 15 residues. Per germline, CDR1 MDHEN and CDR2 SYDVKM. The V end was cut by 4 bases, the J end by 4 bases, with 15 bases between. The CDR3 spells CASSYPLKRPDTQYF. For the CDR3, the DNA is TGTGCCAGCAGTTACCCCCTCAAGCGCCCAGATACGCAGTATTTT. Using reference TRBV28 and TRBJ2-3 for the parts outside the CDR3, the full variable domain is DVKVTQSSRYLVKRTGEKVFLECVQDMDHENMFWYRQDPGLGLRLIYFSYDVKMKEKGDIPEGYSVSREKKERFSLILESASTNQTSMYLCASSYPLKRPDTQYFGPGTRLTVL.

This sequence joins TRBV9 and TRBJ2-3; 10 nucleotides agree with TRBD2. Germline lookup yields CDR1 SGDLS and CDR2 YYNGEE. The CDR3 extends over 15 amino acids. V shed 4 bases, J shed 0 bases, and the junction held 2 bases outside the gene matches. Here the CDR3 reads CASSPTSGSTDTQYF. CDR3 in DNA: TGTGCCAGCAGCCCGACTAGCGGGAGCACAGATACGCAGTATTTT.

As DNA, the CDR3 is TGTGCCAGCAGCACCCCGGGACAGGGTTATTCACCCCTCCACTTT. Amino acids: CASSTPGQGYSPLHF. This rearrangement joins TRBV9 to TRBJ1-6; 9 bases match TRBD1. V was clipped by 4 bases and J by 8 bases; unmatched bases: 7. CDR1 SGDLS and CDR2 YYNGEE come from the germline V gene. The CDR3 consists of 15 residues.

The chain has TRBV27 and TRBJ2-2; no clear D. CDR1 and CDR2 (germline): MNHEY, SMNVEV (reference sequence). The V end was cut by 0 bases, the J end by 3 bases, with 5 bases between. This CDR3 has 14 amino acids. CDR3 protein: CASSLSLHTGELFF. CDR3 DNA: TGTGCCAGCAGTTTATCCCTCCACACCGGGGAGCTGTTTTTT.

The sample holds many counts of this clone. This chain connects TRBV18 to TRBJ1-2; 7 bases fit TRBD1. The V segment lost 4 bases and the J segment 8 bases; nucleotides outside the gene matches: 10. From germline, CDR1 is KGHSH and CDR2 LQKENI. There are 14 residues in the CDR3. The CDR3 sequence: CASSLTQGLGGYTF. The CDR3 nucleotides read TGTGCCAGCTCACTAACACAGGGGCTTGGCGGCTACACCTTC.

V and J are TRBV7-6 and TRBJ2-3; TRBD2 agrees at 8 bases. This CDR3 comprises 16 residues. The J segment lost 1 base and the V segment lost 4 bases, leaving 7 bases of the junction unmatched. Looked up from germline, CDR1 is SGHVS and CDR2 is FNYEAQ. The CDR3 nucleotides read TGTGCCAGCAGCTATTCGGGAGGGCCGGGCACAGATACGCAGTATTTT. It specifies CASSYSGGPGTDTQYF.

The chain is built from TRBV5-4 and TRBJ2-3; a possible D gene is TRBD1 (6 bases). V dropped 2 bases and J dropped 3 bases, with 7 bases sitting between them. Per the germline V gene, CDR1 is SGHNT and CDR2 is YYREEE (reference sequence). The CDR3 is 13 amino acids. The CDR3 DNA sequence: TGTGCCAGCAGCTTAGGGGGAACAGATACGCAGTATTTT. Encoded protein: CASSLGGTDTQYF. Full variable domain (rest looked up from reference TRBV5-4 and TRBJ2-3): ETGVTQSPTHLIKTRGQQVTLRCSSQSGHNTVSWYQQALGQGPQFIFQYYREEENGRGNFPPRFSGLQFPNYSSELNVNALELDDSALYLCASSLGGTDTQYFGPGTRLTVL.

The V and J genes are TRBV6-6 and TRBJ2-3; 7 positions agree with TRBD1. CDR1 is MNHNY and CDR2 is SVGAGI in the germline V gene (reference sequence). V was clipped by 2 bases and J by 6 bases; unmatched bases: 2. The length of the CDR3 is 13 residues. The CDR3 sequence is CASSYNRGDTQYF. The CDR3 nucleotides read TGTGCCAGCAGTTACAACAGGGGTGATACGCAGTATTTT.

This clone came up many times. The V and J genes are TRBV30 and TRBJ2-1, with TRBD2 matching 10 bases. Germline trimming cut 4 bases from V and 6 bases from J; bases unmatched to any gene: 6. There are 14 residues in the CDR3. CDR1 is GTSNPN, CDR2 SVGIG, per germline (reference sequence). The CDR3 spells CAWTLAGAPNEQFF. As DNA, the CDR3 is TGTGCCTGGACTCTAGCGGGAGCCCCCAATGAGCAGTTCTTC.

This rearrangement joins TRBV19 to TRBJ2-1; TRBD2 aligns across 10 bases. CDR1 and CDR2 (germline): LNHDA, SQIVND (reference sequence). The J segment lost 5 bases and the V segment lost 7 bases, leaving 5 bases of the junction unmatched. The CDR3 runs to 14 residues. The CDR3 sequence: CASTGLAVHNEQFF. CDR3 DNA: TGTGCCAGTACCGGACTAGCGGTTCACAATGAGCAGTTCTTC.

This clone has only one observation. The chain employs TRBV6-4 and TRBJ1-6; D call uncertain. There are 15 residues in the CDR3. Germline V CDR1 and CDR2: MRHNA, SNTAGT. Trimming took off 5 bases at V and 9 bases at J, with 17 bases between the two ends. The CDR3 loop is CASSLYAGGGSPLHF. The CDR3 DNA sequence: TGTGCCAGCAGTCTATATGCAGGCGGAGGTTCACCCCTCCACTTT.

Many counts were recorded for this clone. The chain combines TRBV19 with TRBJ1-1, with 7 bases aligning to TRBD1. Per the germline V gene, CDR1 is LNHDA and CDR2 is SQIVND (reference sequence). The CDR3 has 12 amino acids. The V gene end was trimmed by 8 bases and the J gene end by 3 bases; junction bases not matched to a gene: 3. The DNA for the CDR3 is TGTGCCAGTTCACAGGGGTACACTGAAGCTTTCTTT. Translating it yields CASSQGYTEAFF.

The chain carries TRBV5-4 and TRBJ2-3; tentative D call: TRBD2 (5 bases). CDR1 and CDR2 (germline): SGHNT, YYREEE (reference sequence). This CDR3 contains 16 residues. Trimming shortened V by 2 bases and J by 2 bases, and 15 bases separated the two germline ends. The CDR3 DNA follows: TGTGCCAGCAGCTTACTAGACCGGACCCACACAGATACGCAGTATTTT. It yields the protein CASSLLDRTHTDTQYF.

This clone occurred a few times. This sequence joins TRBV14 and TRBJ1-6; 7 nucleotides align to TRBD1. The V gene end was trimmed by 0 bases and the J gene end by 10 bases; junction bases not matched to a gene: 6. Germline-derived CDR1 and CDR2 are SGHDN and FVKESK. CDR3 length: 15 residues. The CDR3 DNA sequence: TGTGCCAGCAGCCAAGATTGGGCAGGGGGATCACCCCTCCACTTT. This translates into CASSQDWAGGSPLHF.

This chain links TRBV29-1 with TRBJ2-7; 8 bases align to TRBD2. This CDR3 is built from 14 residues. Germline CDR1 reads SQVTM; CDR2 reads ANQGSEA. V dropped 5 bases and J dropped 2; count of bases not matched to a gene: 8. For the CDR3, the DNA is TGCAGCGTTAGTGATAGCGGGACCACCTACGAGCAGTACTTC. Translated: CSVSDSGTTYEQYF.

The chain carries TRBV30 and TRBJ1-3; TRBD1 aligns across 10 bases. CDR3 length: 19 residues. Trimming cost V 1 base and J 0 bases; bases outside gene matches: 12. Germline assignment: CDR1 GTSNPN and CDR2 SVGIG (reference sequence). The CDR3 protein is CAWSGTGTGVDSSGNTIYF. The CDR3 nucleotides read TGTGCCTGGAGTGGCACCGGGACAGGGGTCGACAGCTCTGGAAACACCATATATTTT.

The chain has TRBV7-9 and TRBJ2-3; unclear D gene. Germline CDR1 reads SEHNR; CDR2 reads FQNEAQ (reference sequence). CDR3 length: 16 residues. V was pared by 5 bases and J by 3 bases, with 18 bases between. CDR3 nucleotides: TGTGCCAGCAGCCATTTTTCTTCGGGTCGGACAGATACGCAGTATTTT. It is translated as CASSHFSSGRTDTQYF. The variable domain in full, with the rest retrieved from reference TRBV7-9 and TRBJ2-3, is DTGVSQNPRHKITKRGQNVTFRCDPISEHNRLYWYRQTLGQGPEFLTYFQNEAQLEKSRLLSDRFSAERPKGSFSTLEIQRTEQGDSAMYLCASSHFSSGRTDTQYFGPGTRLTVL.

The V gene is TRBV5-1, the J gene TRBJ2-3, with 11 bases aligning to TRBD2. The CDR3 has 16 residues. Germline CDR1 is SGHRS and CDR2 is YFSETQ. V trimming: 3 bases; J trimming: 5 bases; junction bases outside the gene matches: 8. The CDR3 sequence: CASSSGLADPRDTQYF. In DNA, the CDR3 is TGCGCCAGCAGCTCGGGACTAGCGGACCCTAGAGATACGCAGTATTTT.

V usage is TRBV6-1 and J usage is TRBJ2-7; D is ambiguous. Trimming stripped 6 bases from V and 4 bases from J, with 7 bases between. The CDR3 totals 11 residues. Per germline, CDR1 MNHNS and CDR2 SASEGT. The CDR3 DNA reads TGTGCCAGCAGCGTACTTTACGAGCAGTACTTC. Protein sequence: CASSVLYEQYF.

A single count supports this clone. V gene TRBV6-5 combines with J gene TRBJ2-7; the match to TRBD2 covers 7 bases. The junction had 10 bases not matched to a gene; V was cut back by 2 bases and J by 3 bases. CDR1 is MNHEY and CDR2 is SVGAGI in the germline V gene. The CDR3 extends over 16 amino acids. The CDR3 DNA reads as TGTGCCAGCAGTTACAAATTTGCGGGAGCGAACTACGAGCAGTACTTC. The encoded protein is CASSYKFAGANYEQYF.

The chain has TRBV4-2 and TRBJ2-7; the match to TRBD2 covers 9 bases. This CDR3 spans 12 amino acids. V lost 7 bases, J lost 6 bases, and 4 bases stayed unmatched. Germline assignment: CDR1 LGHNA and CDR2 YNFKEQ. The CDR3 spells CASTSGTSEQYF. In DNA form, the CDR3 reads TGTGCCAGCACTAGCGGGACTTCCGAGCAGTACTTC.

J is TRBJ2-3 and V is TRBV9, with D maybe TRBD1 (5 bases). There are 15 residues in the CDR3. Trimming stripped 0 bases from V and 1 base from J, with 9 bases between. CDR1 is SGDLS, CDR2 YYNGEE, per germline. CDR3 residues: CASSVGDSRTDTQYF. In DNA form, the CDR3 reads TGTGCCAGCAGCGTAGGCGACAGTCGCACAGATACGCAGTATTTT.

The genes are TRBV19 and TRBJ1-5, with D maybe TRBD1 (5 bases). The germline gives CDR1 LNHDA, CDR2 SQIVND (reference sequence). V lost 6 bases and J lost 4, with 13 bases in between. The CDR3 extends over 14 amino acids. The CDR3 is CASRNSPGNQPQHF. In DNA form, the CDR3 reads TGTGCCAGTAGAAATTCCCCAGGGAATCAGCCCCAGCATTTT.

V and J are TRBV28 and TRBJ2-1; the D gene is possibly TRBD2 (5 bases). Germline CDR1 MDHEN, CDR2 SYDVKM. The CDR3 has 12 residues. V was cut by 5 bases and J by 7 bases, with 9 bases left in between. CDR3 nucleotide sequence: TGTGCCAGCAGTCGAGGGTGGAATGAGCAGTTCTTC. It encodes CASSRGWNEQFF. The full variable domain, in which reference TRBV28 and TRBJ2-1 provide the parts outside the CDR3, is DVKVTQSSRYLVKRTGEKVFLECVQDMDHENMFWYRQDPGLGLRLIYFSYDVKMKEKGDIPEGYSVSREKKERFSLILESASTNQTSMYLCASSRGWNEQFFGPGTRLTVL.

This clone was seen a single time. The V gene is TRBV5-1, the J gene TRBJ2-5, with 7 bases fitting TRBD1. The V and J ends lost 5 bases and 1 base, in that order; junction bases with no gene match: 8. Germline loops: CDR1 SGHRS, CDR2 YFSETQ. CDR3 length: 15 amino acids. CDR3 amino acids: CASSPRTGIQETQYF. The CDR3 DNA reads TGCGCCAGCAGTCCAAGGACAGGAATCCAAGAGACCCAGTACTTC. Using reference TRBV5-1 and TRBJ2-5 for the parts outside the CDR3, the full variable domain is KAGVTQTPRYLIKTRGQQVTLSCSPISGHRSVSWYQQTPGQGLQFLFEYFSETQRNKGNFPGRFSGRQFSNSRSEMNVSTLELGDSALYLCASSPRTGIQETQYFGPGTRLLVL.